This passage covers 10 T cell receptor beta chains from one sample sequenced in a study of blood T cell repertoires in COVID-19. Assay used: immunoSEQ multiplex PCR; TCRdb lists only in-frame clones, some missing. The table includes about 89,000 clones, about two thirds detected once. Source material: peripheral blood. The receptor source for this set is a woman of 80 years or more with acute or convalescent COVID-19.

The CDR3 DNA is TGTGCCAGCAGCCCGGGGACAGCAACTAATGAAAAACTGTTTTTT. Its protein product is CASSPGTATNEKLFF. The gene calls are TRBV6-5 and TRBJ1-4, with TRBD1 identical over 7 bases. Losses at the gene ends were 6 bases for V and 0 bases for J; bases not matched to a gene: 4. The CDR3 totals 15 residues. Germline assignment: CDR1 MNHEY and CDR2 SVGAGI.

This clone was picked up one time. The genes are TRBV28 and TRBJ2-7; 15 bases align to TRBD2. CDR3 length: 17 amino acids. Germline trimming cut 5 bases from V and 0 bases from J; bases unmatched to any gene: 5. Germline values: CDR1 MDHEN, CDR2 SYDVKM. The CDR3 sequence: CASSPGTSGGSSYEQYF. The DNA of the CDR3 is TGTGCCAGCAGTCCCGGGACTAGCGGGGGGAGCTCCTACGAGCAGTACTTC.

CDR3 loop: CASSLASGTPTYEQYF. Here the CDR3 DNA reads TGCGCCAGCAGCTTGGCCTCGGGAACTCCTACCTACGAGCAGTACTTC. The V and J genes are TRBV5-1 and TRBJ2-7, with D possibly TRBD2 on 5 matching bases. The CDR3 runs to 16 residues. Germline V lookup: CDR1 SGHRS, CDR2 YFSETQ. The germline V and J ends were trimmed by 0 bases and 2 bases, with 15 bases remaining between them.

The rearrangement joins TRBV10-3 to TRBJ1-1, with a weak D call TRBD1 (6 bases). The CDR3 extends over 16 amino acids. Germline lookup yields CDR1 ENHRY and CDR2 SYGVKD. Trimming stripped 3 bases from V and 1 base from J, with 15 bases between. The CDR3 sequence: CAISDQAGVANTEAFF. The CDR3 DNA reads TGTGCCATCAGTGATCAGGCAGGGGTTGCGAACACTGAAGCTTTCTTT.

This chain joins TRBV3-1 (or the pseudogene TRBV3-2) and TRBJ2-3; unclear D gene. CDR1 is LGHDT and CDR2 is YNNKEL in the germline V gene (reference sequence). The CDR3 has 12 amino acids. Trimming took 4 bases from V and 2 from J, leaving 4 bases between them. This CDR3 reads CASSRYTDTQYF. The CDR3 DNA follows: TGTGCCAGCAGCCGTTACACAGATACGCAGTATTTT.

CDR3 protein: CASSLGTGEATQYF. CDR3 DNA sequence: TGTGCCAGCAGCCTCGGGACAGGGGAGGCGACCCAGTACTTC. The chain is built from TRBV7-2 and TRBJ2-5; 10 bases line up with TRBD1. V was clipped by 5 bases and J by 7 bases; unmatched bases: 7. CDR1 SGHTA and CDR2 FQGNSA come from the germline V gene. The CDR3 runs to 14 residues. The full variable domain, completed using reference TRBV7-2 and TRBJ2-5, is GAGVSQSPSNKVTEKGKDVELRCDPISGHTALYWYRQSLGQGLEFLIYFQGNSAPDKSGLPSDRFSAERTGGSVSTLTIQRTQQEDSAVYLCASSLGTGEATQYFGPGTRLLVL.

The J gene is TRBJ2-1, the V gene TRBV18; TRBD2 aligns across 16 bases. The CDR3 length is 20 residues. J was trimmed by 0 bases and V by 3 bases; bases with no gene match: 8. The V gene's germline CDR1 is KGHSH and CDR2 LQKENI. The DNA of the CDR3 is TGTGCCAGCTCACCCGGGACTAGCGGGGGGGTCGATAGCTCCTACAATGAGCAGTTCTTC. It encodes CASSPGTSGGVDSSYNEQFF.

The chain employs TRBV20-1 and TRBJ1-5; the D gene is possibly TRBD1 (6 bases). Germline CDR1 and CDR2: DFQATT and SNEGSKA (reference sequence). V was clipped by 3 bases and J by 7 bases, with 16 bases between them. This CDR3 contains 14 residues. The CDR3 loop is CSASQPGGWQPQHF. The CDR3 DNA sequence: TGCAGTGCTAGTCAACCGGGGGGCTGGCAGCCCCAGCATTTT.

This clone has just a few counts. The chain has TRBV2 and TRBJ2-5, with 8 positions matching TRBD1. Trimming at V came to 8 bases and at J to 2 bases, leaving 7 bases not matched to a gene. CDR3 length: 14 amino acids. Per the germline V gene, CDR1 is SNHLY and CDR2 is FYNNEI. The CDR3 nucleotides read TGTGCCAGCGGGTACCGACAGGGGCAAGAGACCCAGTACTTC. Its translation is CASGYRQGQETQYF.

The chain employs TRBV5-6 and TRBJ1-6, with D unresolved. The CDR3 spans 14 residues. The V end was cut by 4 bases, the J end by 10 bases, with 15 bases between. Germline V CDR1 and CDR2: SGHDT, YYEEEE. The CDR3 reads CASSLTHSLSPLHF. Here the CDR3 DNA reads TGTGCCAGCAGCCTAACCCATAGTCTCTCACCCCTCCACTTT.